This TCR beta chain appears in the sequencing data of a study of molecular identifiers for immune sequencing clone quantification. Looking at the study overall: RNA from roughly 21,000 or 96,000 naive CD8 cells was split five ways in replicates, with four sequenced.

Via MiXCR, TCRdb re-called the PCR reads, giving one row per CDR3 protein. Seen here are more than 250,000 distinct CDR3 sequences, about a fifth observed once, and the top ten hold about 0.79%. This clonotype was seen repeatedly, ten times or more. The sequence was obtained from a human donor in good health. Some libraries in this study had Jurkat cell RNA spiked in. The sequenced sample consisted of naive CD8+ T cells from blood, with Jurkat cell RNA spiked in. Subset here: FACS-sorted CD8+CD4-CCR7+CD45RA+ naive T cells.

As DNA, the CDR3 is TGCGCCAGCACCAGGGCTAGGGACACCATATATTTT. Translation: CASTRARDTIYF. V usage is TRBV4-1 and J usage is TRBJ1-3; tentatively, D is TRBD1 (5 bases). This CDR3 has 12 amino acids. Germline assignment: CDR1 MGHRA and CDR2 YSYEKL. With 7 bases removed from V and 8 bases from J, the gap between germline ends came to 12 bases.